This entry describes one T cell receptor (beta chain). What it binds is unknown. This entry is derived from a study of CD8 T cells in Susac syndrome. Study results and limitations: The study conceded that relatively few individuals underwent its TCR sequencing and HLA analysis.

Reverse transcription of roughly 0.5 to 1 ug RNA used random hexamers. Multiplex immunoSEQ PCR targeted 54 Vbeta and 13 Jbeta TCR beta segments. TCRdb re-derived calls from the immunoSEQ multiplex PCR reads in MiXCR, one entry per CDR3 protein. The sample yields 120,000 or so distinct CDR3 sequences, roughly 94% seen once. What was sequenced was CD4+ T cells from PBMCs. The receptor comes from a human donor with multiple sclerosis.

CDR3 nucleotides: TGTGCCACCAGCAGAGGCGGTTTAGGTACCGGGGAGCTGTTTTTT. Translation gives CATSRGGLGTGELFF. The rearrangement links TRBV15 to TRBJ2-2, with no clear D. Germline CDR1 is LNHNV and CDR2 is YYDKDF (reference sequence). This CDR3 is 15 amino acids long. V dropped 1 base and J dropped 5 bases, with 11 bases sitting between them.